This T cell receptor beta chain was sequenced in a study of T cell responses to AZD1222 COVID-19 vaccine. Generated by immunoSEQ multiplex PCR, the TCRdb table keeps only in-frame clones and is missing some. The sample holds about 76,000 clones; about 80% are singletons and the top ten take 27%. In germline, CDR1 is MNHEY, CDR2 SVGAGI. Trimming at V came to 4 bases and at J to 5 bases, leaving 2 bases not matched to a gene. The CDR3 spans 15 residues. This chain connects TRBV6-5 to TRBJ2-4, with 13 bases fitting TRBD2. The TCR originated in an adult who received the MenACWY meningococcal vaccine as a control. The sequences come from peripheral blood, collected 28 days after the second dose of the MenACWY control vaccine. CDR3 amino acids: CASSWTSGGQNIQYF. CDR3 sequence (DNA): TGTGCCAGCAGTTGGACTAGCGGGGGTCAAAACATTCAGTACTTC.